These 3 T cell receptor beta chains were sequenced from one sample in a study of T cells after somatic rescue of genetic block. The method was immunoSEQ multiplex PCR; TCRdb's version includes in-frame clones alone and lacks a portion of them. This table holds about 68,000 clones, 80% to 95% found once. Sequencing was done on a sample of peripheral blood mononuclear cells (PBMCs). The source is a man aged 35-49 years.

The V gene is TRBV4-1, the J gene TRBJ2-5; D not resolved. Germline lookup yields CDR1 MGHRA and CDR2 YSYEKL. The CDR3 contains 14 residues. V lost 4 bases and J 5 bases, leaving 14 bases between the germline ends. DNA for the CDR3: TGCGCCAGCAGCCCCCTAGGAAGTCGCGAGACCCAGTACTTC. Translation gives CASSPLGSRETQYF.

V gene TRBV27 combines with J gene TRBJ1-5, with D perhaps TRBD1 (5 bases). The germline V and J ends were trimmed by 2 bases and 0 bases, with 11 bases remaining between them. This CDR3 region has 16 residues. The germline V gene encodes CDR1 MNHEY and CDR2 SMNVEV (reference sequence). For the CDR3, the DNA is TGTGCCAGCAGTTTAAGAGGCAGGGCTAGCAATCAGCCCCAGCATTTT. This encodes CASSLRGRASNQPQHF.

The rearrangement joins TRBV7-3 to TRBJ1-2; the D gene is possibly TRBD1 (5 bases). Germline CDR1 and CDR2: SGHTA and FQGTGA. The CDR3 sequence is 13 residues long. V was shortened by 3 bases and J by 7 bases, with 12 bases between the two germline ends. The CDR3 DNA reads TGTGCCAGCAGCTTCGAGGGGTTTGGTGGCTACACCTTC. Translation gives CASSFEGFGGYTF.